A selection of T cell receptor beta chains follows, all from one sample in a study of molecular identifiers for immune sequencing clone quantification. In TCRdb, the PCR reads were re-called with MiXCR into one record per CDR3 protein. The sample has a few hundred thousand distinct CDR3 sequences, around 23% seen once; the top ten hold around 0.76%. Sequencing input: naive CD8+ T cells from blood, with Jurkat cell RNA spiked in. The origin of the receptors is a human donor in good health. Some libraries in this study had Jurkat cell RNA spiked in. Both conserved end residues are part of each CDR3. The D gene is left open where the match is weak. Where a row states a size, it is once, few, many or the class of an expanded clone; other rows omit it.

clone size | J gene | V gene | D gene | CDR3 protein | CDR3 DNA
many | TRBJ2-3 | TRBV11-2 | TRBD2 | CASSSSGRAADTQYF | TGTGCCAGCAGCTCTAGCGGGAGGGCTGCAGATACGCAGTATTTT
many | TRBJ2-7 | TRBV25-1 | - | CASSEWATPREQYF | TGTGCCAGCAGTGAATGGGCCACTCCTCGGGAGCAGTACTTC
- | TRBJ2-7 | TRBV4-1 | - | CAGSQRTDYYEQYF | TGCGCCGGCAGCCAGAGGACAGACTACTACGAGCAGTACTTC
many | TRBJ2-7 | TRBV12-3/TRBV12-4 | - | CASSLGGPGSSYEQYF | TGTGCCAGCAGTTTAGGGGGTCCGGGCAGCTCCTACGAGCAGTACTTC
many | TRBJ2-3 | TRBV30 | - | CAWSPWSTDTQYF | TGTGCCTGGAGTCCGTGGAGCACAGATACGCAGTATTTT
- | TRBJ2-7 | TRBV6-2/TRBV6-3 | TRBD2 | CAGSPRTSGSYEQYF | TGTGCCGGCAGCCCCAGGACTAGCGGCTCCTACGAGCAGTACTTC
many | TRBJ2-7 | TRBV28 | TRBD1 | CASSSPIDRGDEQYF | TGTGCCAGCAGTTCGCCAATAGACAGGGGCGACGAGCAGTACTTC
- | TRBJ2-3 | TRBV6-2/TRBV6-3 | - | CASRREDTQYF | TGTGCCAGCAGGAGAGAGGATACGCAGTATTTT
few | TRBJ2-1 | TRBV5-4 | TRBD2 | CASSLYTGGDEQFF | TGTGCCAGCAGCTTGTATACGGGAGGCGATGAGCAGTTCTTC
- | TRBJ2-7 | TRBV9 | TRBD2 | CASSVGAGVNYEQYF | TGTGCCAGCAGCGTAGGGGCGGGAGTTAACTACGAGCAGTACTTC
many | TRBJ2-7 | TRBV20-1 | - | CSARGRTYYEQYF | TGCAGTGCTAGAGGCCGGACTTACTACGAGCAGTACTTC
- | TRBJ2-3 | TRBV19 | - | CASHDPTSVPDTQYF | TGTGCCAGCCACGATCCGACTAGTGTCCCAGATACGCAGTATTTT
- | TRBJ1-1 | TRBV10-2 | - | CASSEVGSGFEAFF | TGCGCCAGCAGTGAGGTGGGGAGCGGCTTTGAAGCTTTCTTT
once | TRBJ2-5 | TRBV11-2 | - | CASSSPAWVVGETQYF | TGTGCCAGCAGTTCCCCTGCTTGGGTAGTTGGTGAGACCCAGTATTTC
- | TRBJ2-7 | TRBV4-3 | TRBD1 | CASSHAGQGTYEQYF | TGCGCCAGCAGCCACGCAGGACAGGGGACCTACGAGCAGTACTTC
- | TRBJ1-1 | TRBV14 | - | CASSQDWLTEAFF | TGTGCCAGCAGCCAAGATTGGCTCACTGAAGCTTTCTTT
- | TRBJ2-1 | TRBV19 | - | CASSPGAIREQFF | TGTGCCAGTAGCCCTGGGGCTATTAGGGAGCAGTTCTTC
few | TRBJ1-1 | TRBV4-3 | TRBD1 | CASSGARGYTEAFF | TGCGCCAGCAGCGGCGCCAGGGGGTACACTGAAGCTTTCTTT
- | TRBJ1-1 | TRBV14 | - | CASSQDWDTEAFF | TGTGCCAGCAGCCAAGATTGGGACACTGAAGCTTTCTTT
many | TRBJ2-1 | TRBV11-2 | - | CASRKGDAYSSYNEQFF | TGTGCCAGCAGGAAGGGGGACGCCTATAGTTCCTACAATGAGCAGTTCTTC
few | TRBJ1-2 | TRBV9 | - | CASSPGWGINYGYTF | TGTGCCAGCAGCCCTGGATGGGGAATTAACTATGGCTACACCTTC
many | TRBJ2-7 | TRBV5-1 | TRBD1 | CASSTGQGVIDEQYF | TGCGCCAGCAGCACGGGACAGGGAGTAATCGACGAGCAGTACTTC
few | TRBJ2-1 | TRBV20-1 | - | CSARDPKAGTRYNEQFF | TGCAGTGCTAGAGATCCGAAGGCAGGGACGAGGTACAATGAGCAGTTCTTC
- | TRBJ2-5 | TRBV27 | - | CASSKISRETQYF | TGTGCCAGCAGTAAGATCAGCCGGGAGACCCAGTACTTC
many | TRBJ2-4 | TRBV29-1 | - | CSVEDLNIQYF | TGCAGCGTTGAAGATCTCAACATTCAGTACTTC
- | TRBJ2-1 | TRBV30 | TRBD2 | CAWSPAGPSYNEQFF | TGTGCCTGGAGTCCAGCGGGGCCTTCCTACAATGAGCAGTTCTTC
few | TRBJ2-3 | TRBV6-6 | - | CASSLLASDTQYF | TGTGCCAGCAGCCTACTAGCTTCCGATACGCAGTATTTT
- | TRBJ2-3 | TRBV12-3/TRBV12-4 | TRBD2 | CAGGLEAGSTDTRYF | TGTGCCGGCGGTTTGGAAGCGGGGAGCACGGATACGCGGTATTTT
- | TRBJ2-1 | TRBV7-9 | - | CASSESGLGNNEQFF | TGTGCCAGCAGCGAAAGCGGGTTAGGGAACAATGAGCAGTTCTTC
few | TRBJ1-1 | TRBV6-5 | - | CASSYSIGFATDSTEAFF | TGTGCCAGCAGTTACTCGATAGGGTTCGCGACAGACAGTACTGAAGCTTTCTTT
many | TRBJ2-6 | TRBV11-2 | - | CASSSLRAGANVLTF | TGTGCCAGCAGCTCACTAAGGGCTGGGGCCAACGTCCTGACTTTC
few | TRBJ2-2 | TRBV18 | - | CASSPPREQGESGELFF | TGTGCCAGCTCACCACCGAGAGAACAGGGAGAGTCCGGGGAGCTGTTTTTT
few | TRBJ1-5 | TRBV19 | - | CASSISQGTVQPQHF | TGTGCCAGTAGTATTAGTCAGGGTACTGTTCAGCCCCAGCATTTT
- | TRBJ2-1 | TRBV15 | TRBD2 | CATSREAGGRYEQFF | TGTGCCACCAGCAGAGAGGCTGGCGGGAGGTATGAGCAGTTCTTC
few | TRBJ1-5 | TRBV14 | - | CASSHSVGPNQPQHF | TGTGCCAGCAGCCACTCGGTAGGGCCCAATCAGCCCCAGCATTTT
- | TRBJ2-2 | TRBV20-1 | - | CSASEVGRALTRELLF | TGCAGTGCTAGCGAAGTAGGCAGGGCGCTCACCAGGGAGCTGCTTTTT
- | TRBJ2-2 | TRBV12-5 | - | CASGLVNTGELVF | TGTGCTAGTGGTTTGGTAAACACCGGGGAGCTGGTTTTT
- | TRBJ1-5 | TRBV6-1 | TRBD1 | CASRDPTGAQPQHF | TGTGCCAGCAGGGACCCGACAGGGGCCCAGCCCCAGCATTTT
few | TRBJ2-1 | TRBV5-1 | - | CASSPGRRIAYNEQFF | TGCGCCAGCAGCCCGGGACGAAGGATTGCCTACAATGAGCAGTTCTTC
many | TRBJ2-5 | TRBV9 | TRBD1 | CASSGSIRTGHQETQYF | TGTGCCAGCAGCGGAAGTATTCGGACAGGGCACCAAGAGACCCAGTACTTC
- | TRBJ1-5 | TRBV6-2/TRBV6-3 | - | CASSYQRQPQHF | TGTGCCAGCAGTTACCAACGTCAGCCCCAGCATTTT
- | TRBJ2-2 | TRBV12-3/TRBV12-4 | - | CASSQSPGQNTGELFF | TGTGCCAGCAGCCAATCCCCGGGACAGAACACCGGGGAGCTGTTTTTT
many | TRBJ2-3 | TRBV27 | - | CASSFLGTDTQYF | TGTGCCAGCAGTTTTTTGGGTACAGATACGCAGTATTTT
few | TRBJ2-4 | TRBV9 | - | CASSSRDPGDIQYF | TGTGCCAGCAGCTCCCGGGACCCCGGAGACATTCAGTACTTC
few | TRBJ2-1 | TRBV11-2 | - | CASSLISLNEQFF | TGTGCCAGCAGCTTAATCAGTCTGAATGAGCAGTTCTTC
many | TRBJ1-6 | TRBV4-1 | - | CASREDSYNSPLHF | TGCGCCAGCAGGGAGGACTCCTATAATTCACCCCTCCACTTT
- | TRBJ1-4 | TRBV11-2 | - | CASSSAGTGERLFF | TGTGCCAGCAGCTCCGCCGGGACGGGAGAAAGACTGTTTTTT
few | TRBJ1-5 | TRBV4-1 | - | CASSQVSGNQPQHF | TGCGCCAGCAGCCAAGTTTCAGGGAATCAGCCCCAGCATTTT
- | TRBJ2-7 | TRBV4-3 | - | CASSQDQGDTYEQYF | TGCGCCAGCAGCCAAGACCAGGGAGATACTTACGAGCAGTACTTC
- | TRBJ2-7 | TRBV7-6 | - | CASSQGLPPTSYEQYF | TGTGCCAGCAGCCAAGGACTACCGCCGACCTCCTACGAGCAGTACTTC
many | TRBJ2-1 | TRBV4-3 | - | CASSQDWADEQFF | TGCGCCAGCAGCCAAGATTGGGCCGATGAGCAGTTCTTC
few | TRBJ1-2 | TRBV19 | - | CASSPRFEEGYTF | TGTGCCAGTAGTCCCCGATTTGAGGAGGGCTACACCTTC
- | TRBJ2-7 | TRBV3-1 | - | CACSPDGGRGYEQYF | TGTGCCTGCAGCCCGGATGGTGGGAGAGGGTACGAGCAGTACTTC
few | TRBJ2-7 | TRBV4-3 | TRBD1 | CASSQDSGTALYEQYF | TGCGCCAGCAGCCAAGATTCCGGGACAGCCCTCTACGAGCAGTACTTC
many | TRBJ2-1 | TRBV11-2 | TRBD1 | CASSLVGQNYNEQFF | TGTGCCAGCAGCTTAGTGGGACAGAATTACAATGAGCAGTTCTTC
- | TRBJ2-2 | TRBV15 | - | CATSPTGIRPTAGELFF | TGTGCCACCAGCCCTACCGGGATTCGGCCCACCGCCGGGGAGCTGTTTTTT
many | TRBJ2-7 | TRBV19 | - | CASSITVGDYEQYF | TGTGCCAGTAGTATAACGGTCGGAGACTACGAGCAGTACTTC
many | TRBJ2-3 | TRBV5-6 | TRBD2 | CASSWGSGGAVDTQYF | TGTGCCAGCAGCTGGGGAAGCGGGGGGGCAGTAGATACGCAGTATTTT